Below are 25 T cell receptor beta chains sequenced from a single sample in a study of CD8 T cells in Susac syndrome. A quantity of about 0.5 to 1 ug RNA underwent reverse transcription using random hexamers. TCRdb reprocessed the immunoSEQ multiplex PCR reads via MiXCR and lists one record per CDR3 protein. The data contain 250,000 to 300,000 distinct CDR3 sequences, about nine tenths of them singletons. The sequenced sample consisted of CD8+ T cells from PBMCs. These receptors came from a human donor with multiple sclerosis.

The chain employs TRBV15 and TRBJ1-1; D gene ambiguous. Germline CDR1 reads LNHNV; CDR2 reads YYDKDF (reference sequence). The CDR3 length is 17 residues. Trimming shortened V by 0 bases and J by 3 bases, and 17 bases separated the two germline ends. The CDR3 sequence: CATSREPGPLMYTEAFF. The CDR3 nucleotides read TGTGCCACCAGCAGAGAACCCGGCCCTTTAATGTACACTGAAGCTTTCTTT.

The chain's CDR3 is CASSLWPGGKETQYF. CDR3 bases: TGTGCCAGCAGCTTATGGCCGGGGGGCAAAGAGACCCAGTACTTC. The chain carries TRBV7-2 and TRBJ2-5; D may be TRBD2 (7 bases). The CDR3 totals 15 residues. With 2 bases removed from V and 3 bases from J, the gap between germline ends came to 13 bases. Per germline, CDR1 SGHTA and CDR2 FQGNSA.

J is TRBJ2-7 and V is TRBV28, with no clear D. CDR1 is MDHEN and CDR2 is SYDVKM in the germline V gene. The V end was cut by 6 bases, the J end by 6 bases, with 12 bases between. The CDR3 has 12 residues. CDR3 amino acids: CASSPGRSEQYF. The CDR3 DNA reads TGTGCCAGCAGCCCCGGAAGGTCCGAGCAGTACTTC.

The V gene is TRBV4-3, the J gene TRBJ1-1; TRBD1 agrees at 7 bases. The CDR3 has 15 residues. V gave up 4 bases and J gave up 5 bases; unmatched junction bases: 10. Looked up from germline, CDR1 is LGHNA and CDR2 is YSLEER. CDR3 region: CASSPATGLGTEAFF. CDR3 coding DNA: TGCGCCAGCAGCCCAGCGACAGGGCTGGGGACTGAAGCTTTCTTT.

This chain joins TRBV4-3 and TRBJ1-6, with 8 bases aligning to TRBD1. V shed 5 bases, J shed 7 bases, and the junction held 7 bases outside the gene matches. Germline CDR1 and CDR2: LGHNA and YSLEER. The CDR3 runs 15 residues. The CDR3 DNA is TGCGCCAGCAGCGGACAGGGCGCGGGCAATTCACCCCTCCACTTT. It yields the protein CASSGQGAGNSPLHF.

The gene calls are TRBV5-6 and TRBJ1-1; no clear D. Germline CDR1 reads SGHDT; CDR2 reads YYEEEE. CDR3 length: 13 amino acids. The ends were cut back, 4 bases at V and 5 bases at J, with 12 bases in the middle. CDR3 sequence (DNA): TGTGCCAGCAGCCGGAGCAGGACGACTGAAGCTTTCTTT. It codes for CASSRSRTTEAFF.

V gene TRBV7-9 combines with J gene TRBJ1-2; D gene ambiguous. CDR3 size: 15 residues. Trimming stripped 2 bases from V and 2 bases from J, with 12 bases between. The V gene's germline CDR1 is SEHNR and CDR2 FQNEAQ (reference sequence). CDR3 protein: CASSLNPGRNYGYTF. The CDR3 coding sequence is TGTGCCAGCAGCTTAAATCCAGGAAGGAACTATGGCTACACCTTC.

The chain recombines TRBV14 with TRBJ2-7; 7 bases align to TRBD1. The V gene end was trimmed by 3 bases and the J gene end by 5 bases; junction bases not matched to a gene: 10. The CDR3 extends over 15 amino acids. The V gene's germline CDR1 is SGHDN and CDR2 FVKESK. The CDR3 spells CASSHWTGGSDEQYF. The CDR3, as DNA: TGTGCCAGCAGCCATTGGACAGGTGGATCGGACGAGCAGTACTTC. The full variable domain, its missing parts supplied by reference TRBV14 and TRBJ2-7, is EAGVTQFPSHSVIEKGQTVTLRCDPISGHDNLYWYRRVMGKEIKFLLHFVKESKQDESGMPNNRFLAERTGGTYSTLKVQPAELEDSGVYFCASSHWTGGSDEQYFGPGTRLTVT.

V and J are TRBV13 and TRBJ1-3; D uncertain. The V and J ends lost 3 bases and 0 bases respectively, with 12 bases between them. CDR1 is PRHDT and CDR2 is FYEKMQ in the germline V gene (reference sequence). There are 16 residues in the CDR3. CDR3 amino acids: CASSLMHRYSGNTIYF. The CDR3, as DNA: TGTGCCAGCAGCTTGATGCACAGATACTCTGGAAACACCATATATTTT.

This rearrangement joins TRBV20-1 to TRBJ2-7; TRBD1 aligns across 7 bases. With V trimmed by 6 bases and J by 7 bases, 18 bases remained unmatched. Germline V CDR1 and CDR2: DFQATT, SNEGSKA (reference sequence). The CDR3 extends over 15 amino acids. The CDR3 loop reads CSANPPAQGVFEQYF. Written as DNA, the CDR3 is TGCAGTGCCAACCCCCCGGCTCAGGGGGTATTTGAGCAGTACTTC.

The J gene is TRBJ1-5, the V gene TRBV15; D is undetermined. V lost 0 bases and J lost 6, with 12 bases in between. Germline V CDR1 and CDR2: LNHNV, YYDKDF (reference sequence). The CDR3 runs to 15 residues. The CDR3 sequence is CATSRDRGSGQPQHF. CDR3 DNA sequence: TGTGCCACCAGCAGAGATCGGGGAAGCGGTCAGCCCCAGCATTTT.

The genes are TRBV5-1 and TRBJ2-7, with D tentatively TRBD2 (6 bases). V was pared by 3 bases and J by 0 bases, with 10 bases between. CDR3 length: 14 residues. The V gene's germline CDR1 is SGHRS and CDR2 YFSETQ. The CDR3 DNA sequence: TGCGCCAGCAGCTCCTACGGGGGCTCCTACGAGCAGTACTTC. This sequence encodes CASSSYGGSYEQYF.

DNA of the CDR3: TGTGCCAGCAGTTTAGGGCTGGGCTCTGGGGCCAACGTCCTGACTTTC. This gives the protein CASSLGLGSGANVLTF. The genes are TRBV12-3 or TRBV12-4 and TRBJ2-6; D is unresolved. The length of the CDR3 is 16 residues. Trimming removed 1 base at V and 0 bases at J, with 7 bases between.

The rearrangement uses TRBV29-1 and TRBJ1-2; TRBD1 is a possible D gene (6 bases). CDR1 and CDR2 from the germline V gene are SQVTM and ANQGSEA. The CDR3 has 18 amino acids. Trimming cost V 6 bases and J 3 bases, with 29 bases left between them. The CDR3 nucleotides are TGCAGCGTGGAGATGCAGGGGAGGGAAGGAGATCAGTACTATGGCTACACCTTC. The encoded protein is CSVEMQGREGDQYYGYTF.

The J gene is TRBJ2-5, the V gene TRBV6-5; 11 bases fit TRBD1. Germline V gene data show CDR1 as MNHEY and CDR2 as SVGAGI. V lost 0 bases and J lost 1; bases outside the gene matches: 4. This CDR3 is built from 17 residues. The CDR3 coding sequence is TGTGCCAGCAGTTACTCTGGGACAGGGGGTCCCCAAGAGACCCAGTACTTC. It is translated as CASSYSGTGGPQETQYF.

The rearrangement uses TRBV25-1 and TRBJ2-1; tentatively, D is TRBD2 (5 bases). Trimming removed 2 bases at V and 2 bases at J, with 10 bases between. The V gene's germline CDR1 is MGHDK and CDR2 SYGVNS. The CDR3 runs to 15 residues. The CDR3 nucleotides are TGTGCCAGCAGTGAAGAGGGCGGAACCTACAATGAGCAGTTCTTC. Residues: CASSEEGGTYNEQFF.

About this clonotype itself: A junction boundary mismatches the germline segment, possibly from a read error. The V gene is TRBV29-1, the J gene TRBJ1-2, with TRBD1 matching over 9 bases. The germline V gene has CDR1 SQVTM and CDR2 ANQGSEA. The CDR3 length is 15 residues. In nucleotides, the CDR3 is TGCAGCGTGGAAGGTGGAACAGGGGGCAACTATGGCTACACCTTC. Amino acid sequence: CSVEGGTGGNYGYTF.

V is TRBV13 and J is TRBJ2-5, with 7 bases that match TRBD2. The germline V gene encodes CDR1 PRHDT and CDR2 FYEKMQ (reference sequence). Trimming removed 3 bases from V and 5 bases from J; junction bases left unmatched: 3. This CDR3 comprises 13 residues. CDR3 in amino acids: CASSFLGGETQYF. The CDR3 nucleotides read TGTGCCAGCAGCTTTCTCGGGGGGGAGACCCAGTACTTC.

The gene calls are TRBV24-1 and TRBJ1-1, with TRBD1 as a possible D gene (5 bases). The V end lost 10 bases, the J end lost 6 bases, and 17 bases lay between the germline ends. The CDR3 extends over 13 amino acids. The germline V gene has CDR1 KGHDR and CDR2 SFDVKD. DNA of the CDR3: TGTGCCACGACGACAGCCGCGCCGGCTGAAGCTTTCTTT. Translating gives CATTTAAPAEAFF.

V and J are TRBV27 and TRBJ2-2, with D perhaps TRBD1 (5 bases). Germline loops: CDR1 MNHEY, CDR2 SMNVEV (reference sequence). CDR3 length: 16 amino acids. The V and J ends lost 7 bases and 4 bases respectively, with 19 bases between them. The CDR3 loop reads CASKEQAASFTGELFF. Written as DNA, the CDR3 is TGTGCCAGCAAAGAACAGGCAGCTTCGTTCACCGGGGAGCTGTTTTTT.

J is TRBJ1-6 and V is TRBV5-1; TRBD1 might be the D (5 bases). V shed 4 bases and J shed 8 bases, with 10 bases lying between them. Germline V CDR1 and CDR2: SGHRS, YFSETQ. The CDR3 runs to 13 residues. CDR3 region: CASSAVTDSPLHF. CDR3 nucleotide sequence: TGCGCCAGCAGCGCGGTGACAGATTCACCCCTCCACTTT. Full variable domain (missing parts from reference TRBV5-1 and TRBJ1-6): KAGVTQTPRYLIKTRGQQVTLSCSPISGHRSVSWYQQTPGQGLQFLFEYFSETQRNKGNFPGRFSGRQFSNSRSEMNVSTLELGDSALYLCASSAVTDSPLHFGNGTRLTVT.

The genes are TRBV29-1 and TRBJ2-5; TRBD2 matches 7 bases. CDR1 and CDR2 (germline): SQVTM, ANQGSEA. The CDR3 extends over 15 amino acids. Trimming at V came to 2 bases and at J to 4 bases, leaving 10 bases not matched to a gene. The CDR3 spells CSVEFAGAVGETQYF. CDR3 coding DNA: TGCAGCGTTGAATTTGCGGGAGCAGTTGGAGAGACCCAGTACTTC. The full variable domain, rest sourced from reference TRBV29-1 and TRBJ2-5, is SAVISQKPSRDICQRGTSLTIQCQVDSQVTMMFWYRQQPGQSLTLIATANQGSEATYESGFVIDKFPISRPNLTFSTLTVSNMSPEDSSIYLCSVEFAGAVGETQYFGPGTRLLVL.

This clonotype has just a few counts. The chain is built from TRBV6-1 and TRBJ2-2, with TRBD1 matching over 9 bases. The CDR3 extends over 14 amino acids. CDR1 and CDR2 (germline): MNHNS, SASEGT. Germline trimming cut 6 bases from V and 3 bases from J; bases unmatched to any gene: 2. CDR3 bases: TGTGCCAGCAGGGGACAGGGCGACACCGGGGAGCTGTTTTTT. Residues: CASRGQGDTGELFF.

The chain uses TRBV14 and TRBJ2-3, with TRBD2 matching 14 bases. CDR3 length: 18 amino acids. Germline CDR1 SGHDN, CDR2 FVKESK. V shed 2 bases and J 8 bases; nucleotides not matched to a gene: 12. CDR3 region: CASSQPSGLAGDEGTQYF. CDR3 nucleotides: TGTGCCAGCAGCCAACCATCGGGACTAGCGGGAGATGAGGGTACGCAGTATTTT. Looking up the rest from reference TRBV14 and TRBJ2-3 gives the full variable domain: EAGVTQFPSHSVIEKGQTVTLRCDPISGHDNLYWYRRVMGKEIKFLLHFVKESKQDESGMPNNRFLAERTGGTYSTLKVQPAELEDSGVYFCASSQPSGLAGDEGTQYFGPGTRLTVL.

Regarding this clonotype: The junction shows a germline mismatch at one end, possibly a read error. The chain combines TRBV4-2 with TRBJ2-1; 10 nucleotides agree with TRBD2. Per the germline V gene, CDR1 is LGHNA and CDR2 is YNFKEQ. The CDR3 extends over 15 amino acids. The DNA of the CDR3 is TGTGCCAGCAGCCAAGAAAGCGGGGGGGCGAATGACCAGTTCTTC. Its protein product is CASSQESGGANDQFF.